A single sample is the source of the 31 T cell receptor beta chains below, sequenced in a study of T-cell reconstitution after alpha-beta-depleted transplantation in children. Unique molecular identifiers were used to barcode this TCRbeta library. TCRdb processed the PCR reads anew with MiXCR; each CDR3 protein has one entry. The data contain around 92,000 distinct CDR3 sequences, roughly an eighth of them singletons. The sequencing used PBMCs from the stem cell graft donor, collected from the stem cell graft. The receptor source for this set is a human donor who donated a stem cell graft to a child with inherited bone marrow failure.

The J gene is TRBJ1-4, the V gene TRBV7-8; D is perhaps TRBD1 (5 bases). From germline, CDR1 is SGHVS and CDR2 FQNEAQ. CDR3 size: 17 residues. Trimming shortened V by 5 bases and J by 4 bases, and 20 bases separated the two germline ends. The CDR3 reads CASSPRGRGTVNEKLFF. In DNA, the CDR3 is TGTGCCAGCAGCCCCCGTGGGAGAGGGACGGTTAATGAAAAACTGTTTTTT.

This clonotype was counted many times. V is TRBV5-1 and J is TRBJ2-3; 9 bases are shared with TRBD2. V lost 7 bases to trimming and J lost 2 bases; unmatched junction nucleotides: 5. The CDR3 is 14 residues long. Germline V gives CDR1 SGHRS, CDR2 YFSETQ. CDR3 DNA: TGCGCCAGCGCAGCGGGAGGTTCCACAGATACGCAGTATTTT. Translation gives CASAAGGSTDTQYF.

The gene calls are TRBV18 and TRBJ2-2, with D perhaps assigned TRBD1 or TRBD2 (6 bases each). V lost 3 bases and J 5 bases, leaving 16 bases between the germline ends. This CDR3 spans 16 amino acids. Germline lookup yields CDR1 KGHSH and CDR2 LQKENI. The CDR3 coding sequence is TGTGCCAGCTCACCCGGGGGCTCAAGGAGAACCGGGGAGCTGTTTTTT. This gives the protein CASSPGGSRRTGELFF.

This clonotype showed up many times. DNA of the CDR3: TGTGCCACCAGCAGAGTTGACAGCCGGGAGGGGGCCAACGTCCTGACTTTC. As protein: CATSRVDSREGANVLTF. The genes are TRBV15 and TRBJ2-6; D may be TRBD2 (6 bases). The V gene's germline CDR1 is LNHNV and CDR2 YYDKDF (reference sequence). The length of the CDR3 is 17 residues. Between the trimmed V and J ends, which lost 1 base and 4 bases, there was a span of 14 bases.

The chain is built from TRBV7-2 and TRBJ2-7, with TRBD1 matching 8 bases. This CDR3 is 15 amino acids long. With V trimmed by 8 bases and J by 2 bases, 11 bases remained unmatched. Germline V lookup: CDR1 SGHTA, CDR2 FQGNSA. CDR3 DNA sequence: TGTGCCAGCTGTAGGGCACCGGACAGGGCCTACGAGCAGTACTTC. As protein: CASCRAPDRAYEQYF.

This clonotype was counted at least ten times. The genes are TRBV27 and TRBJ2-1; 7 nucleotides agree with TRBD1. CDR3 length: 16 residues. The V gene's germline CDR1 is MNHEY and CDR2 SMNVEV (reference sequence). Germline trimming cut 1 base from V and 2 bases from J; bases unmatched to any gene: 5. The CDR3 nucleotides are TGTGCCAGCAGTTTATATGGGCAGGGGGCCTACAATGAGCAGTTCTTC. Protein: CASSLYGQGAYNEQFF.

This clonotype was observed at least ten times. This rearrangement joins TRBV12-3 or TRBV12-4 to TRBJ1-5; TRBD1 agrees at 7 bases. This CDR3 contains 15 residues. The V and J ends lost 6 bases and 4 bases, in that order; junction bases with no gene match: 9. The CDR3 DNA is TGTGCCAGCAGCCGAACTTTACAGGGGAATCAGCCCCAGCATTTT. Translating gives CASSRTLQGNQPQHF.

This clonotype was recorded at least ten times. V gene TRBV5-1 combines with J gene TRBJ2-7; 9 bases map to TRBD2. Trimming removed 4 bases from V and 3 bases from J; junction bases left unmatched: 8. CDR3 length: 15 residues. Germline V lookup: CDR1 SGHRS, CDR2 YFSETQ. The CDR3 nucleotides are TGCGCCAGCAGCGCCCACCGCGGGGGGGTCTACGAGCAGTACTTC. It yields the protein CASSAHRGGVYEQYF.

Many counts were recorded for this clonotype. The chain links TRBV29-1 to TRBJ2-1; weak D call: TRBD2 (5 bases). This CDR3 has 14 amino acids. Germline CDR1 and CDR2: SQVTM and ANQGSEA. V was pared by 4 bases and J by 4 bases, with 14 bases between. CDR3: CSVGTPSPYNEQFF. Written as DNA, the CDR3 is TGCAGCGTTGGGACTCCTTCACCTTACAATGAGCAGTTCTTC.

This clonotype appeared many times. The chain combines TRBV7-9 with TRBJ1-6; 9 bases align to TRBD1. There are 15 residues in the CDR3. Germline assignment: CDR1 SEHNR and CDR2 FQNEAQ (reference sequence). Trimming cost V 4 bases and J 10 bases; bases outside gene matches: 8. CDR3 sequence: CASSSTDRGGSPLHF. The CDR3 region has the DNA TGTGCCAGCAGCTCGACGGACAGGGGCGGATCACCCCTCCACTTT.

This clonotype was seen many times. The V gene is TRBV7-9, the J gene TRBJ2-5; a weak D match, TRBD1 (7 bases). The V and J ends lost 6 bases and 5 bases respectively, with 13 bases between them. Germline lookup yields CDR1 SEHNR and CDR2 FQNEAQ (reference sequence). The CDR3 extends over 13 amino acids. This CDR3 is CASRPAGGETQYF. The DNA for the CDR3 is TGTGCCAGCAGGCCCGCAGGGGGGGAGACCCAGTACTTC.

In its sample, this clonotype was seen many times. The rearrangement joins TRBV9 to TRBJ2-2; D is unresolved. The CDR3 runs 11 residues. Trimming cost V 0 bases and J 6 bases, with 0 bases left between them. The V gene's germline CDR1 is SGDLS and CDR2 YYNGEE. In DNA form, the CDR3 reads TGTGCCAGCAGCGTAGCCGGGGAGCTGTTTTTT. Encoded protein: CASSVAGELFF.

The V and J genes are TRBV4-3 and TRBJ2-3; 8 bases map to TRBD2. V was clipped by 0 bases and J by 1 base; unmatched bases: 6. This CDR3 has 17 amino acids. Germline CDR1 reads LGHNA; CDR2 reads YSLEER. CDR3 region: CASSQDPAGGRTDTQYF. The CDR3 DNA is TGCGCCAGCAGCCAAGATCCGGCGGGGGGTCGCACAGATACGCAGTATTTT.

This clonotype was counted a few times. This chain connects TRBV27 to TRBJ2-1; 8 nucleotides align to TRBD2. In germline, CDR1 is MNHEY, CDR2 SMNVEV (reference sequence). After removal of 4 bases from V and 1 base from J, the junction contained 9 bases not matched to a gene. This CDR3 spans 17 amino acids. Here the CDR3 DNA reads TGTGCCAGCAGTTCTCGGACTAGCAGAGAATCCTACAATGAGCAGTTCTTC. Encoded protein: CASSSRTSRESYNEQFF.

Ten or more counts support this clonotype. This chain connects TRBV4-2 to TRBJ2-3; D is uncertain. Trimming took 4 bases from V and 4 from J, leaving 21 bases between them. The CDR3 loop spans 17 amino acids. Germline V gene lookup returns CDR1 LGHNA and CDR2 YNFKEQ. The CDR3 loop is CASSPVGRAARPDTQYF. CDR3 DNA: TGTGCCAGCAGCCCCGTTGGTAGGGCCGCCCGCCCAGATACGCAGTATTTT.

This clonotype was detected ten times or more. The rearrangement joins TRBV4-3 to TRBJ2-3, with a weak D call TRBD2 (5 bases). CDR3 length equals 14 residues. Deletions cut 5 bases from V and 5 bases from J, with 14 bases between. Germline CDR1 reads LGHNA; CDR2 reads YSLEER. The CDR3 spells CASSELGIRDTQYF. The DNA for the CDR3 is TGCGCCAGCAGCGAACTAGGGATAAGAGATACGCAGTATTTT.

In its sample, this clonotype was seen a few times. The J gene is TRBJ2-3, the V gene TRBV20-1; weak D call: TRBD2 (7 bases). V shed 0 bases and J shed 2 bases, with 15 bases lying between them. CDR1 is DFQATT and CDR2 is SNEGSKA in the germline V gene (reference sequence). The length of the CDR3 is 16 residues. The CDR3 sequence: CSARDVGGPITDTQYF. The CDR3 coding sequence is TGCAGTGCTAGAGATGTGGGGGGGCCGATCACAGATACGCAGTATTTT.

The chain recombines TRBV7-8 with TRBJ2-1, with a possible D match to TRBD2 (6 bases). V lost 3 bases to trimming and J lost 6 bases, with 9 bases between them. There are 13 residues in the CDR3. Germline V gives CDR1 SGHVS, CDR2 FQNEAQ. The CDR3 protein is CASSLLASNEQFF. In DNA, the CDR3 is TGTGCCAGCAGCTTGCTAGCGAGCAATGAGCAGTTCTTC.

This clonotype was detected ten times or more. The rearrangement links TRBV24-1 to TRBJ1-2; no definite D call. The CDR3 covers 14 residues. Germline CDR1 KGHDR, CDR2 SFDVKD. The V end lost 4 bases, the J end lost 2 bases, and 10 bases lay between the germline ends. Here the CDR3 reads CATSDPARNYGYTF. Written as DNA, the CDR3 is TGTGCCACCAGTGACCCGGCCAGAAACTATGGCTACACCTTC.

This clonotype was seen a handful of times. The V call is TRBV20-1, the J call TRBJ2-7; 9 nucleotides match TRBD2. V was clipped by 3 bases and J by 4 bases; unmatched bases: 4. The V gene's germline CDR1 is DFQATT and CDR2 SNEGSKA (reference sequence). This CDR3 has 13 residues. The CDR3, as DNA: TGCAGTGCTAGGGCTAGCGGGGAATACGAGCAGTACTTC. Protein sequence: CSARASGEYEQYF.

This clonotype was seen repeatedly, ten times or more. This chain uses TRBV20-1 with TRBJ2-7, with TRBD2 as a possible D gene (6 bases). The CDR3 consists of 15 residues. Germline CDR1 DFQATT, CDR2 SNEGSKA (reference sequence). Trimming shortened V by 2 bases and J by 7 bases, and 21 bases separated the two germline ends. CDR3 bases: TGCAGTGCTAGACCTACGGGGAGGCAATCCTCGGAGCAGTACTTC. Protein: CSARPTGRQSSEQYF.

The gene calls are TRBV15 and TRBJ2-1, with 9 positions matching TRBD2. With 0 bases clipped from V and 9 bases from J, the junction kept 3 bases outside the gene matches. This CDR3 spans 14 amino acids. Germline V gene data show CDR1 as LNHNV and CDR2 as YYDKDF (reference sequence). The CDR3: CATSREGLAIEQFF. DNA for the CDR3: TGTGCCACCAGCAGAGAAGGACTAGCGATTGAGCAGTTCTTC.

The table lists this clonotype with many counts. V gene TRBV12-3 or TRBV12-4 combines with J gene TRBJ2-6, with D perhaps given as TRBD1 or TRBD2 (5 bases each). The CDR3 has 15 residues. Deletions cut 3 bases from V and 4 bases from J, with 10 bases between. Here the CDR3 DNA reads TGTGCCAGCAGTTTGAGGGGCGCCGGGGCCAACGTCCTGACTTTC. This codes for CASSLRGAGANVLTF.

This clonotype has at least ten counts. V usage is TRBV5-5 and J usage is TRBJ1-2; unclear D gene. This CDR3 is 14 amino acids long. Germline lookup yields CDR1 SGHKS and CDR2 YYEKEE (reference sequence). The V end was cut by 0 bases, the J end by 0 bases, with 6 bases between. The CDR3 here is CASSLVYANYGYTF. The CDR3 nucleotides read TGTGCCAGCAGCTTGGTATATGCTAACTATGGCTACACCTTC.

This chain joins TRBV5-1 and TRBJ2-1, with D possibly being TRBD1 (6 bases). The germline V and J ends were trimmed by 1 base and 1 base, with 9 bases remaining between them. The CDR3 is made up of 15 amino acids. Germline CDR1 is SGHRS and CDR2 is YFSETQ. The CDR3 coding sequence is TGCGCCAGCAGCTTGCTGAGGGGGTCCTACAATGAGCAGTTCTTC. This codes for CASSLLRGSYNEQFF.

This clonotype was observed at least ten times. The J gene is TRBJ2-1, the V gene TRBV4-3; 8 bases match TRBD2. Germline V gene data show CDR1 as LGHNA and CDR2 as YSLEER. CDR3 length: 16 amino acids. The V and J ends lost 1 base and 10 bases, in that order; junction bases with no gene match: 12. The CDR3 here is CASSQGTGGPSREQFF. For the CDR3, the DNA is TGCGCCAGCAGCCAAGGGACGGGAGGGCCCTCGAGAGAGCAGTTCTTC.

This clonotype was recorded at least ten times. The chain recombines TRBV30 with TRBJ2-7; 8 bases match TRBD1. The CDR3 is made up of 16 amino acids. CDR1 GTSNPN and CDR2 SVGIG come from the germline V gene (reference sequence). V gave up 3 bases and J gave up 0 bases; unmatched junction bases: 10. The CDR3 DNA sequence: TGTGCCTGGAGCGCGCTGGGGGACAGGTACTCCTACGAGCAGTACTTC. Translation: CAWSALGDRYSYEQYF.

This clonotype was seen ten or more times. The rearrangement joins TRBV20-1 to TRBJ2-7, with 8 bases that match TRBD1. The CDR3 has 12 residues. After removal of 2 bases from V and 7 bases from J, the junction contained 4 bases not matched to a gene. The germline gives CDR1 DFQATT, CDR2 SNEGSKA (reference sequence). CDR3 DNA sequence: TGCAGTGCTAGAAACAGGGGGTTTGAGCAGTACTTC. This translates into CSARNRGFEQYF.

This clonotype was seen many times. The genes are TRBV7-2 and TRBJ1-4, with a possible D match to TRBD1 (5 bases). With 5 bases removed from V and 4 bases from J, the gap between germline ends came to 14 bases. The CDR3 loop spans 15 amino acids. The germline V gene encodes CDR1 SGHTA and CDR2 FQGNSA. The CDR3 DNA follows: TGTGCCAGCAGCCTGAACGGACACCGTAATGAAAAACTGTTTTTT. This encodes CASSLNGHRNEKLFF.

In DNA form, the CDR3 reads TGTGCCAGCAGCTCGGGACTAGCGGGAAGCACAGATACGCAGTATTTT. This gives the protein CASSSGLAGSTDTQYF. This chain links TRBV7-2 with TRBJ2-3; 13 nucleotides line up with TRBD2. The CDR3 totals 16 residues. Per the germline V gene, CDR1 is SGHTA and CDR2 is FQGNSA. V was clipped by 4 bases and J by 0 bases; unmatched bases: 1.

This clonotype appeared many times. This CDR3 is CASSLAGGWSEQYF. The CDR3 DNA reads TGTGCCAGCAGCTTAGCAGGGGGCTGGAGCGAGCAGTACTTC. The genes are TRBV7-2 and TRBJ2-7, with 7 bases lining up with TRBD1. This CDR3 is 14 amino acids long. The germline V gene encodes CDR1 SGHTA and CDR2 FQGNSA. V dropped 0 bases and J dropped 6; count of bases not matched to a gene: 5. Complete variable domain (other parts from reference TRBV7-2 and TRBJ2-7): GAGVSQSPSNKVTEKGKDVELRCDPISGHTALYWYRQSLGQGLEFLIYFQGNSAPDKSGLPSDRFSAERTGGSVSTLTIQRTQQEDSAVYLCASSLAGGWSEQYFGPGTRLTVT.